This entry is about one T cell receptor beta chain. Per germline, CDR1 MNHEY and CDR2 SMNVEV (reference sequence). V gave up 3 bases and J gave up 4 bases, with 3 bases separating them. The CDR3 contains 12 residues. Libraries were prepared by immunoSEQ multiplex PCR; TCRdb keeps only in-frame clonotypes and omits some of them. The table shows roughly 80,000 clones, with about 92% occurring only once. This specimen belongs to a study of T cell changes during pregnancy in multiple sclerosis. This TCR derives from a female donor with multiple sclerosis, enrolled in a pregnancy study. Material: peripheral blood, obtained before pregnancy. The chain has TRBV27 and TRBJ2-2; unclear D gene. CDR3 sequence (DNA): TGTGCCAGCAGTTTCGGCACCGGGGAGCTGTTTTTT. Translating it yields CASSFGTGELFF.